Below are 11 T cell receptor beta chains sequenced from a single sample in a study of blood T cell repertoires in COVID-19. Clones were read by immunoSEQ multiplex PCR, and TCRdb kept only the in-frame ones, dropping some. The sample consists of 350,000 to 500,000 clones, about 88% of them appearing once. Specimen: PBMCs or T cells enriched from blood (not recorded which). Receptors were obtained from a woman younger than 35 who had been exposed to COVID-19.

J is TRBJ1-4 and V is TRBV9, with 7 bases fitting TRBD1. This CDR3 spans 15 amino acids. The germline gives CDR1 SGDLS, CDR2 YYNGEE. V was pared by 4 bases and J by 8 bases, with 11 bases of the junction left unmatched. In DNA form, the CDR3 reads TGTGCCAGCAGCCTTGGACAGGTCGGGGTAGAAAAACTGTTTTTT. Translating gives CASSLGQVGVEKLFF. Full variable domain (remainder filled in from reference TRBV9 and TRBJ1-4): DSGVTQTPKHLITATGQRVTLRCSPRSGDLSVYWYQQSLDQGLQFLIQYYNGEERAKGNILERFSAQQFPDLHSELNLSSLELGDSALYFCASSLGQVGVEKLFFGSGTQLSVL.

The genes are TRBV9 and TRBJ2-1; 11 nucleotides match TRBD1. The ends lost 4 bases at V and 3 bases at J; junction bases unmatched: 12. Germline CDR1 and CDR2: SGDLS and YYNGEE. The CDR3 consists of 18 residues. This CDR3 reads CASSPRGQGELGYNEQFF. The CDR3, as DNA: TGTGCCAGCAGCCCTAGGGGACAGGGGGAGTTAGGCTACAATGAGCAGTTCTTC.

The V and J genes are TRBV27 and TRBJ2-7; D perhaps matches TRBD2 (5 bases). Germline V CDR1 and CDR2: MNHEY, SMNVEV (reference sequence). The V and J ends lost 5 bases and 0 bases respectively, with 14 bases between them. This CDR3 contains 15 residues. The chain's CDR3 is CASSTTGVSSYEQYF. CDR3 DNA sequence: TGTGCCAGCAGTACCACCGGGGTCAGCTCCTACGAGCAGTACTTC.

This sequence joins TRBV28 and TRBJ1-1, with D hard to call. Deletions cut 5 bases from V and 0 bases from J, with 7 bases between. The germline V gene has CDR1 MDHEN and CDR2 SYDVKM. This CDR3 has 13 residues. Here the CDR3 DNA reads TGTGCCAGCAGTGTCCCTATGAACACTGAAGCTTTCTTT. Its protein product is CASSVPMNTEAFF.

There are a few counts of this clone. V gene TRBV5-8 combines with J gene TRBJ2-2; D might be TRBD2 (7 bases). V gave up 5 bases and J gave up 4 bases, with 15 bases separating them. The CDR3 runs 15 residues. In germline, CDR1 is SGHTS, CDR2 YDEGEE. CDR3 region: CASRNPGGLTGELFF. The CDR3 nucleotides read TGTGCCAGCAGAAACCCGGGGGGCCTCACCGGGGAGCTGTTTTTT.

This clone came up once. The J gene is TRBJ1-1, the V gene TRBV15, with D unclear. Germline loops: CDR1 LNHNV, CDR2 YYDKDF (reference sequence). Trimming cost V 3 bases and J 2 bases, with 10 bases left between them. The length of the CDR3 is 14 residues. CDR3 sequence (DNA): TGTGCCACCAGCAGCACCGGGTATAACACTGAAGCTTTCTTT. Amino acids: CATSSTGYNTEAFF. Full variable domain (rest looked up from reference TRBV15 and TRBJ1-1): DAMVIQNPRYQVTQFGKPVTLSCSQTLNHNVMYWYQQKSSQAPKLLFHYYDKDFNNEADTPDNFQSRRPNTSFCFLDIRSPGLGDTAMYLCATSSTGYNTEAFFGQGTRLTVV.

This rearrangement joins TRBV13 to TRBJ2-2; a possible D gene is TRBD2 (5 bases). CDR1 and CDR2 (germline): PRHDT, FYEKMQ (reference sequence). Deletions cut 8 bases from V and 4 bases from J, with 11 bases between. This CDR3 is 13 amino acids long. The CDR3 reads CASDYRGTGELFF. The CDR3 bases are TGTGCCAGCGACTACCGCGGCACCGGGGAGCTGTTTTTT.

Details on this clone: In the same sample, other DNA sequences code for this CDR3. The rearrangement uses TRBV28 and TRBJ1-2; D perhaps matches TRBD1 (5 bases). Germline CDR1 reads MDHEN; CDR2 reads SYDVKM. V lost 2 bases to trimming and J lost 5 bases, with 9 bases between them. CDR3 length equals 13 residues. The CDR3 loop is CASSLTGSYGYTF. In DNA form, the CDR3 reads TGTGCCAGCAGTTTAACAGGTTCTTATGGCTACACCTTC.

The chain combines TRBV28 with TRBJ1-4; no reliable D call. CDR3 size: 13 residues. V lost 3 bases to trimming and J lost 4 bases, with 6 bases between them. The germline V gene has CDR1 MDHEN and CDR2 SYDVKM. CDR3 nucleotides: TGTGCCAGCAGTTTGCGTGTTAATGAAAAACTGTTTTTT. It translates to CASSLRVNEKLFF.

This chain connects TRBV7-8 to TRBJ2-3; 7 bases are a match to TRBD1. The CDR3 is made up of 17 amino acids. V lost 6 bases, J lost 2 bases, and 14 bases stayed unmatched. CDR1 is SGHVS, CDR2 FQNEAQ, per germline. In DNA form, the CDR3 reads TGTGCCAGCAGGGTCGAAGAGGGACAGACTATCACAGATACGCAGTATTTT. Translating it yields CASRVEEGQTITDTQYF.

The chain uses TRBV7-8 and TRBJ2-2; D is possibly TRBD2 (6 bases). The CDR3 spans 14 residues. V was shortened by 2 bases and J by 4 bases, with 8 bases between the two germline ends. Germline V gene sequence: CDR1 SGHVS, CDR2 FQNEAQ. DNA for the CDR3: TGTGCCAGCAGCTTACTGGGGGGCACCGGGGAGCTGTTTTTT. It yields the protein CASSLLGGTGELFF.